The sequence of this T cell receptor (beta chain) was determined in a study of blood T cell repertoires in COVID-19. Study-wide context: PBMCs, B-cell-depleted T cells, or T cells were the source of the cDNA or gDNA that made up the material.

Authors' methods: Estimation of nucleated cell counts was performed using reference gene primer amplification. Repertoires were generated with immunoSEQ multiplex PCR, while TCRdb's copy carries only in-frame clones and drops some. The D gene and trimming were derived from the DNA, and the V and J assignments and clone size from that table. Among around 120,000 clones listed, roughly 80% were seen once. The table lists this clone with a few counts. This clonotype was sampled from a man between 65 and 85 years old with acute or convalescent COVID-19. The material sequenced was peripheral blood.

CDR3 protein: CASSHWERNTEAFF. The CDR3, as DNA: TGTGCCAGCAGCCACTGGGAGAGAAACACTGAAGCTTTCTTT. The V gene is TRBV2, the J gene TRBJ1-1; D is uncertain. CDR3 length: 14 amino acids. Germline CDR1 SNHLY, CDR2 FYNNEI. V was pared by 6 bases and J by 2 bases, with 13 bases between.